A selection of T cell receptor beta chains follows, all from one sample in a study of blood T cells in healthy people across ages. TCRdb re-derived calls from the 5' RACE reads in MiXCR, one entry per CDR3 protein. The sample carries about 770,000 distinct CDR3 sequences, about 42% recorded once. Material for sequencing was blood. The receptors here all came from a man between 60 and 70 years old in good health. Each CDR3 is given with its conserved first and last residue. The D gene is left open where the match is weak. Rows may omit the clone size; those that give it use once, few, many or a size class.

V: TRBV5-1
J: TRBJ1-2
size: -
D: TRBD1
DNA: TGCGCCAGCAGCTGGGCCGTAGGGGGCCCCTATGGCTACACCTTC
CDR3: CASSWAVGGPYGYTF

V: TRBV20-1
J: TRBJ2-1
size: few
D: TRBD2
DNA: TGCAGTGCTAGACGGACGGGCGGGGGCTACAATGAGCAGTTCTTC
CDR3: CSARRTGGGYNEQFF

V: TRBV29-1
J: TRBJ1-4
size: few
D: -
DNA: TGCAGCGTTGTGGGGCTTAGGGAAAAACTGTTTTTT
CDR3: CSVVGLREKLFF

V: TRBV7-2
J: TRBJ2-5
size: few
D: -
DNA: TGTGCCAGCAGCCCTAGGACCGCCGGGGAGACCCAGTACTTC
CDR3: CASSPRTAGETQYF

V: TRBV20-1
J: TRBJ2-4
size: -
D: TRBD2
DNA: TGCAGTGCGGGGACTAGCGGGGGGGCAAACATTCAGTACTTC
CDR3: CSAGTSGGANIQYF

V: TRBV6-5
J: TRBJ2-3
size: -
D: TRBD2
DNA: TGTGCCAGCAGTTACGAAGCGGGGAGCATAGATACGCAGTATTTT
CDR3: CASSYEAGSIDTQYF

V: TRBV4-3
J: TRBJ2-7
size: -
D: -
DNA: TGCGCCAGCAGCCAAGATAGCCCGGACGCCCGTTACGAGCAGTACTTC
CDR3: CASSQDSPDARYEQYF

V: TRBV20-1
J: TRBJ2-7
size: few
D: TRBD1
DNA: TGCAGTGCTAGACCTTTCCGGGACAGCGACCCTACCTACGAGCAGTACTTC
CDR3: CSARPFRDSDPTYEQYF

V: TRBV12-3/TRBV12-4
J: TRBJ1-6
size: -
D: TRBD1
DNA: TGTGCCAGCAGGACAGGGGATTCACCCCTCCACTTT
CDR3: CASRTGDSPLHF

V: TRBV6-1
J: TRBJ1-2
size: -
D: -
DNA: TGTGCCAGCAGCGAGAGCTATGGCTACACCTTC
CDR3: CASSESYGYTF

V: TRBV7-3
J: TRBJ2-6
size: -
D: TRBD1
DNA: TGTGCCAGCAGCCCGACAGGGGGATACGGTGCCAACGTCCTGACTTTC
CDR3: CASSPTGGYGANVLTF

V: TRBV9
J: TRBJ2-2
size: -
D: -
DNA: TGTGCCAGCAGCGTAGCCCCAGGGACGAACACCGGGGAGCTGTTTTTT
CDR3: CASSVAPGTNTGELFF

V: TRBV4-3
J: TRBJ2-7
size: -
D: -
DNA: TGCGCCAGCAGCCAAGATAAGGCCAGTTTATACGAGCAGTACTTC
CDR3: CASSQDKASLYEQYF

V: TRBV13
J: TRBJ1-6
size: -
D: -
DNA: TGTGCCAGCAGCTCGCCCGGTCTCGATAATTCACCCCTCCACTTT
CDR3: CASSSPGLDNSPLHF

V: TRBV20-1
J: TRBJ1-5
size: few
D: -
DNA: TGCAGTGCTAGAACCCAGGGCGGTCAGCCCCAGCATTTT
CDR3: CSARTQGGQPQHF

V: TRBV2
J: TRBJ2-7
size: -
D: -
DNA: TGTGCCAGCAGTGAAGGTCGAGGCCTGCCCTACGAGCAGTACTTC
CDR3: CASSEGRGLPYEQYF

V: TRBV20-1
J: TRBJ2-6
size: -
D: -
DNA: TGCAGTGCCGATACCGCCTCTGGGGCCAACGTCCTGACTTTC
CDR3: CSADTASGANVLTF

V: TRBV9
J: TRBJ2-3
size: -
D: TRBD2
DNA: TGTGCCAGCAGCGTAGGACTAGCGGTTACAGATACGCAGTATTTT
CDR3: CASSVGLAVTDTQYF

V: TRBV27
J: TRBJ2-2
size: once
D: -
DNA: TGTGCCAGCAGTTTGGCACAGCTGACCGGGGAGCTGTTTTTT
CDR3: CASSLAQLTGELFF

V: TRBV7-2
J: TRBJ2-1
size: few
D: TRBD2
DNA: TGTGCCAGCAGCACGGGACTAGCGGGTTCCAATGAGCAGTTCTTC
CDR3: CASSTGLAGSNEQFF

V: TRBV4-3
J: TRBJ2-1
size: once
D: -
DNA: TGCGCCAGCAGCCAATATTTGGCAAGGGAGACCCAGTTCTTC
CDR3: CASSQYLARETQFF

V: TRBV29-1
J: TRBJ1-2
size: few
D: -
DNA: TGCAGCGTTGCAATCGGAAAGAAGGACTATGGCTACACCTTC
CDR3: CSVAIGKKDYGYTF

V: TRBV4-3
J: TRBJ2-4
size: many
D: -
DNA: TGCGCCAGCAGCCAAGATCCCCCAGGGACCAAAAACATTCAGTACTTC
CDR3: CASSQDPPGTKNIQYF

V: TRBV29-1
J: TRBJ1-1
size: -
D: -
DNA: TGCAGGGCGGTGGAGAACACTGAAGCTTTCTTT
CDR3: CRAVENTEAFF

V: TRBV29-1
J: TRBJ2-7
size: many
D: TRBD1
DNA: TGCAGCGTTGATGGGACAGGCGTCCACGAGCAGTACTTC
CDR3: CSVDGTGVHEQYF

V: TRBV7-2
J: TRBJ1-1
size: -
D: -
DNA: TGTGCCAGCAGCTCAAGGACAGTTGTGAGGACTGAAGCTTTCTTT
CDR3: CASSSRTVVRTEAFF

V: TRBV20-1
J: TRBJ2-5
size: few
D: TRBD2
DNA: TGCAGTGCTGGGACTAGAAGGGAGACCCAGTACTTC
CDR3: CSAGTRRETQYF

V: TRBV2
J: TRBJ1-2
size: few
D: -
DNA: TGTGCCAGCAGTCAGGGTGCCAACTATGGCTACACCTTC
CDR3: CASSQGANYGYTF

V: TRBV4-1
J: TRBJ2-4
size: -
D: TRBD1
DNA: TGCGCCAGCAGCCCCCATTCTGTGGGGACAGGGGACAAAAACATTCAGTACTTC
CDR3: CASSPHSVGTGDKNIQYF

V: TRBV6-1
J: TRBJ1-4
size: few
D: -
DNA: TGTGCCAGCAGTGAAAGGGGGGGACGGGAAAAACTGTTTTTT
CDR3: CASSERGGREKLFF

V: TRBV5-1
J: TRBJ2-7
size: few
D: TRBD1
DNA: TGCGCCAGCAGCTCTAACAGGGGGCCATACGAGCAGTACTTC
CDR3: CASSSNRGPYEQYF

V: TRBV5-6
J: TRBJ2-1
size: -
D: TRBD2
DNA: TGTGCCAGCAGCCTCGACGGCGGGGGGGCGCCCTACAATGAGCAGTTCTTC
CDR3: CASSLDGGGAPYNEQFF

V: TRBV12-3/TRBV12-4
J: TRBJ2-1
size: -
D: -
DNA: TGTGCCAGCAGCCAAAAGTGGGGGCTGGGGGTTGTGAATGAGCAGTTCTTC
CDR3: CASSQKWGLGVVNEQFF

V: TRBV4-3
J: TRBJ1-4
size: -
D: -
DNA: TGCGCCAGCAGCCAAGGCCTCCCGGCAACTAATGAAAAACTGTTTTTT
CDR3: CASSQGLPATNEKLFF

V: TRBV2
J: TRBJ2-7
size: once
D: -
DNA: TGTGCCAGCACCACAGGGATCGGCTCCTACGAGCAGTACTTC
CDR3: CASTTGIGSYEQYF

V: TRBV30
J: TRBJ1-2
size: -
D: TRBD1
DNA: TGTGCCTGGAGAATACAGGGGGTAGTATCGAGAGGCTACACCTTC
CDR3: CAWRIQGVVSRGYTF

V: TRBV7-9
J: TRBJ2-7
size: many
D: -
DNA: TGTGCCAGCAGCAGTTCGGAGAAGGTCTACGAGCAGTACTTC
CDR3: CASSSSEKVYEQYF

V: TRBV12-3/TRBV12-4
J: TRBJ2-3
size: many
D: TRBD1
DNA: TGTGCCAGCAGTGACAGGGGGCGGGAAGATACGCAGTATTTT
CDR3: CASSDRGREDTQYF

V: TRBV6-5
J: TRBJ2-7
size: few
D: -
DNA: TGTGCCAGCAGCAGCAGCTTAGCAACTAAGGTGTGGGACCAGTACTTC
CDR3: CASSSSLATKVWDQYF

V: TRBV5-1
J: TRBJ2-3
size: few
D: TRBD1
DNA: TGCGCCAGCAGCATTTCCCAGGGGGCAGATACGCAGTATTTT
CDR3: CASSISQGADTQYF

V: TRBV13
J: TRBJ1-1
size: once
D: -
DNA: TGTGCCAGCAGCCTCCGGCAGGGACATGAAGCTTTCTTT
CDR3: CASSLRQGHEAFF

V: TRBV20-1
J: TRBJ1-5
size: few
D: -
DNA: TGCAGTGCCAAACAGGATAGCAATCAGCCCCAGCATTTT
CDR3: CSAKQDSNQPQHF

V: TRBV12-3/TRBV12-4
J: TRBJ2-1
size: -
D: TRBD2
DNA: TGTGCCAGCAGTCTAAGGGGAGCGGGACCGTACAATGAGCAGTTCTTC
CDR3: CASSLRGAGPYNEQFF

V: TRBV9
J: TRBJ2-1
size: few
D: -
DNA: TGTGCCAGCAGCCCCCCGGGGGCAACCTACAATGAGCAGTTCTTC
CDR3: CASSPPGATYNEQFF

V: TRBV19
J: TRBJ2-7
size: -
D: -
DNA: TGTGCCAGTAGTATAGTTGGCAGGACCTACGAGCAGTACTTC
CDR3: CASSIVGRTYEQYF

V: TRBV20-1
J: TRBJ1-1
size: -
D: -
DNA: TGCAGTGCTAACCCCCCCAGGTTGAACACTGAAGCTTTCTTT
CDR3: CSANPPRLNTEAFF

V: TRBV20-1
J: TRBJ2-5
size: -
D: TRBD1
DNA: TGCAGTGCCCAGGGACAGGGGGGAGAAGAGACCCAGTACTTC
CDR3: CSAQGQGGEETQYF

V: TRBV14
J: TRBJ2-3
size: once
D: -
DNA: TGTGCCAGCAGCCAGCGGACCACAGATACGCAGTATTTT
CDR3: CASSQRTTDTQYF

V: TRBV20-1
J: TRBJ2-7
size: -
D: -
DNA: TGCAGTGCGGCTGAGATTTCCTACGAGCAGTACTTC
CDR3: CSAAEISYEQYF